This entry features one TCR beta chain sequence. Participant ages covered about 18 to 100 years across about two dozen US areas. Donors in Cohort 3 counted as recovered after two negative PCRs, clearance, or symptom resolution. Here immunoSEQ multiplex PCR was the method, and the copy in TCRdb shows in-frame clones only, minus some. The table records over 250,000 clones, roughly 90% of them present only once. These data are taken from a study of blood T cell repertoires in COVID-19. Across the whole study: Both acute and convalescent COVID-19 samples were obtained from the United States, Italy and Spain. Sources were T cells, B-cell-depleted T cells, or PBMCs; the material itself was cDNA or gDNA.

Trimming cost V 6 bases and J 6 bases; bases outside gene matches: 5. In germline, CDR1 is ENHRY, CDR2 SYGVKD. This CDR3 spans 14 amino acids. The origin of this receptor is a woman under 30 who had recovered from COVID-19. This sequence joins TRBV10-3 and TRBJ2-1, with 10 positions matching TRBD1. Sequencing used PBMCs or T cells enriched from blood (not recorded which). Here the CDR3 reads CAISRQGAGNEQFF. CDR3 DNA: TGTGCCATCAGCCGACAGGGGGCTGGCAATGAGCAGTTCTTC.